These 5 T cell receptor beta chains originate from one sample sequenced in a study of blood T cells in healthy people across ages. Through a sample-barcoded 5' primer and a J-beta primer mix, a second PCR was run for roughly 6 to 11 cycles. Using its own MiXCR run on the 5' RACE reads, TCRdb lists one record per CDR3 protein. The data contain about a million distinct CDR3 sequences, 35% to 40% of them seen just once; the ten biggest clones take up around 12%. The specimen sequenced was blood. Receptors were obtained from a young man in good health.

The chain carries TRBV6-6 and TRBJ1-2, with unresolved D. The CDR3 contains 17 residues. Trimming shortened V by 0 bases and J by 7 bases, and 21 bases separated the two germline ends. Germline assignment: CDR1 MNHNY and CDR2 SVGAGI (reference sequence). The CDR3, as DNA: TGTGCCAGCAGTTACTCTCGAAGTGGGCAGCTGGAGGGTGGCTACACCTTC. Protein sequence: CASSYSRSGQLEGGYTF.

The V and J genes are TRBV10-3 and TRBJ2-3; D gene ambiguous. CDR3 length: 14 residues. Between the trimmed V and J ends, which lost 2 bases and 3 bases, there was a span of 9 bases. From germline, CDR1 is ENHRY and CDR2 SYGVKD. CDR3 in amino acids: CAISERAKTDTQYF. The DNA for the CDR3 is TGTGCCATCAGTGAGCGTGCTAAAACAGATACGCAGTATTTT.

The sample holds a few counts of this clonotype. V and J are TRBV4-3 and TRBJ2-3; the match to TRBD1 covers 7 bases. This CDR3 has 17 amino acids. Per the germline V gene, CDR1 is LGHNA and CDR2 is YSLEER. V lost 2 bases to trimming and J lost 0 bases; unmatched junction nucleotides: 8. CDR3 region: CASSQKLRGLSTDTQYF. In DNA form, the CDR3 reads TGCGCCAGCAGCCAAAAGTTAAGGGGGCTTAGCACAGATACGCAGTATTTT.

The genes are TRBV12-3 or TRBV12-4 and TRBJ2-3; D remains ambiguous. There are 15 residues in the CDR3. The V gene lost 7 bases and the J gene lost 2 bases, with 16 bases spanning the gap. The CDR3 spells CASIHGRSITDTQYF. The CDR3 DNA reads TGTGCCAGCATTCATGGACGTTCAATCACAGATACGCAGTATTTT.

The V call is TRBV10-3, the J call TRBJ2-2; D is uncertain. The V gene's germline CDR1 is ENHRY and CDR2 SYGVKD. The CDR3 totals 14 residues. Trimming left V 5 bases short and J 0 bases short, with 7 bases between. The CDR3 protein is CAISPQTNTGELFF. The CDR3, as DNA: TGTGCCATCAGTCCACAGACGAACACCGGGGAGCTGTTTTTT.